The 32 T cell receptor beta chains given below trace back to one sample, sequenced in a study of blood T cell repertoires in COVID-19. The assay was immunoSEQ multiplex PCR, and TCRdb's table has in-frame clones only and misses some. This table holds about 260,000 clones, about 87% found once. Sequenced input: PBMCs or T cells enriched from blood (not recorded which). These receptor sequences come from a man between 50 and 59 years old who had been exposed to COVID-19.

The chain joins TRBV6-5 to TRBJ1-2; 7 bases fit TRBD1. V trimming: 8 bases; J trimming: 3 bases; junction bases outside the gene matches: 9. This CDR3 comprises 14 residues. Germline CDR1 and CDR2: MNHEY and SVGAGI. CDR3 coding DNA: TGTGCCAGCGGAGACAGGGTCCCGCACTATGGCTACACCTTC. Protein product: CASGDRVPHYGYTF.

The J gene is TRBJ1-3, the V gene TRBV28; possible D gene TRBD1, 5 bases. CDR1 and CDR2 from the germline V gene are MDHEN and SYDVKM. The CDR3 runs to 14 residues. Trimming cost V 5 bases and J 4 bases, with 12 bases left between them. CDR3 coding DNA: TGTGCCAGCAGTCCAGGGTTAACGGGAAACACCATATATTTT. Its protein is CASSPGLTGNTIYF.

The DNA for the CDR3 is TGCGCCAGCAGCCAGGGACTAGCGGGGGGGAGACAAGAGACCCAGTACTTC. It codes for CASSQGLAGGRQETQYF. This sequence joins TRBV5-1 and TRBJ2-5; 16 bases match TRBD2. Germline CDR1 reads SGHRS; CDR2 reads YFSETQ. The length of the CDR3 is 17 residues. Trimming took 4 bases from V and 2 from J; bases not matched to a gene: 5.

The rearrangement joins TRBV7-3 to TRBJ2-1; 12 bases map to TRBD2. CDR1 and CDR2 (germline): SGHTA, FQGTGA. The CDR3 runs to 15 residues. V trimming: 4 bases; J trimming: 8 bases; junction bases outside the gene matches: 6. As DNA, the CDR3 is TGTGCCAGCAGCTCGCGACTAGCGGGAGCCGATGAGCAGTTCTTC. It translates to CASSSRLAGADEQFF.

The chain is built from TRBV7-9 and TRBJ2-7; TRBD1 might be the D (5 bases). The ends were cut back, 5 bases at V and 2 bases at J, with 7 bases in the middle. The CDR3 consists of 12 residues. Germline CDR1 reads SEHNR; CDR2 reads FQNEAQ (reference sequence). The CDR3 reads CASSPGPYEQYV. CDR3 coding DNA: TGTGCCAGCAGCCCAGGGCCCTACGAGCAGTACGTC.

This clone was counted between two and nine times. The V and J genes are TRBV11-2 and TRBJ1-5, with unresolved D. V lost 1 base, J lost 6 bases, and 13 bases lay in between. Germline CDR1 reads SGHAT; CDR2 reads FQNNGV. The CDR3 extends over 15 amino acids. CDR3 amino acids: CASSLGSRIGQPQHF. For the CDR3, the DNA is TGTGCCAGCAGCTTAGGGTCCAGGATAGGTCAGCCCCAGCATTTT.

Written as DNA, the CDR3 is TGTGCCAGCAGCATAGGAGTGACAACAGGGGTCACCGGGGAGCTGTTTTTT. This codes for CASSIGVTTGVTGELFF. The rearrangement uses TRBV11-2 and TRBJ2-2, with 7 bases fitting TRBD1. Looked up from germline, CDR1 is SGHAT and CDR2 is FQNNGV. Trimming took 5 bases from V and 4 from J; bases not matched to a gene: 13. The CDR3 is made up of 17 amino acids.

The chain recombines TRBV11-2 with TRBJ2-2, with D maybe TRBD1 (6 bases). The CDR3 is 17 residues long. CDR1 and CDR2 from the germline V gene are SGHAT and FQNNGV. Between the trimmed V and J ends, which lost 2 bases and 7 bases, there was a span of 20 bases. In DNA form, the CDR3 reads TGTGCCAGCAGCTTAATTGTGGGGCCCAGAGGGGGCGGGGAGCTGTTTTTT. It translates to CASSLIVGPRGGGELFF. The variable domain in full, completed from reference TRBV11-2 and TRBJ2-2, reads EAGVAQSPRYKIIEKRQSVAFWCNPISGHATLYWYQQILGQGPKLLIQFQNNGVVDDSQLPKDRFSAERLKGVDSTLKIQPAKLEDSAVYLCASSLIVGPRGGGELFFGEGSRLTVL.

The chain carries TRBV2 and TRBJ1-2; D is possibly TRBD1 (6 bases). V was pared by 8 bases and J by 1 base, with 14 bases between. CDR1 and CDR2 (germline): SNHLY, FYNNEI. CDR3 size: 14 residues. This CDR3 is CASLQDSVNYGYTF. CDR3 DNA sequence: TGTGCCAGCCTCCAGGACAGTGTTAACTATGGCTACACCTTC.

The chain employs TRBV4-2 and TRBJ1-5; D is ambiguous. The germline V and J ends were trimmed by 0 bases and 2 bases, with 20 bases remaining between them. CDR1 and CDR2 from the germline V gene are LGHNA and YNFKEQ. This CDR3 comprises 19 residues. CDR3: CASSQDLPRGFYGNQPQHF. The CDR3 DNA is TGTGCCAGCAGCCAAGATTTGCCTCGCGGGTTTTACGGCAATCAGCCCCAGCATTTT.

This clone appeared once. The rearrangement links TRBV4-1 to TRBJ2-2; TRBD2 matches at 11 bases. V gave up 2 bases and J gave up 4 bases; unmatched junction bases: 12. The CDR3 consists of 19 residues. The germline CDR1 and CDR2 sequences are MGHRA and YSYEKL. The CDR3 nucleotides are TGCGCCAGCAGCCAATTACTAGCGGGGGCCCTCCGAGGCACCGGGGAGCTGTTTTTT. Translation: CASSQLLAGALRGTGELFF.

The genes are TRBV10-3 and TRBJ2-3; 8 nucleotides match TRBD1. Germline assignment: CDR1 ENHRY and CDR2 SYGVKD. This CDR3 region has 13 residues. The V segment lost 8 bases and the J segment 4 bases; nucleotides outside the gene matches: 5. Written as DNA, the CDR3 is TGTGCCATCGGACAGGGTCCCTCAGATACGCAGTATTTT. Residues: CAIGQGPSDTQYF.

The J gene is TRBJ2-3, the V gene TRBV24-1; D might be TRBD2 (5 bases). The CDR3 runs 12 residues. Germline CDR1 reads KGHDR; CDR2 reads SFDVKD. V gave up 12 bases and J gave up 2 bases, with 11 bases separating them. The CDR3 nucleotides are TGTGCCGCCGCCGGGGTCACAGATACGCAGTATTTT. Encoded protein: CAAAGVTDTQYF.

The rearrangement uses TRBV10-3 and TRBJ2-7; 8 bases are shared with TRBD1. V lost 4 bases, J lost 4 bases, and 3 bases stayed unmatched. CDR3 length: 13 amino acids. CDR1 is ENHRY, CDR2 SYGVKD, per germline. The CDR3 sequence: CAISAGGEYEQYV. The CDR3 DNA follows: TGTGCCATCAGTGCAGGGGGCGAGTACGAGCAGTACGTC.

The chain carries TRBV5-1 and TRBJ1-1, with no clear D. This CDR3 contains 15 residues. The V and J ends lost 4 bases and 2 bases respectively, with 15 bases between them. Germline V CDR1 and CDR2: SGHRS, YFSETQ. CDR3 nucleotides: TGCGCCAGCAGCGTGATAGATCCCTCCAACACTGAAGCTTTCTTT. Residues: CASSVIDPSNTEAFF.

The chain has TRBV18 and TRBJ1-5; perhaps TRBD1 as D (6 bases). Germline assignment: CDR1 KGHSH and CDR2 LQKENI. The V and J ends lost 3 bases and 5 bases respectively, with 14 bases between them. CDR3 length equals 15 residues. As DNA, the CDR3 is TGTGCCAGCTCACCGCGTCAGGGGTTCGATCAGCCCCAGCATTTT. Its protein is CASSPRQGFDQPQHF.

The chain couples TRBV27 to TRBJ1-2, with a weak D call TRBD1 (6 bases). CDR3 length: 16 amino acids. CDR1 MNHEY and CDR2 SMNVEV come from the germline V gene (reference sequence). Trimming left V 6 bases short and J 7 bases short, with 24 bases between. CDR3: CASSYKLTGQSSGYTF. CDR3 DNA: TGTGCCAGCAGCTATAAACTGACTGGACAGTCGAGTGGCTACACCTTC.

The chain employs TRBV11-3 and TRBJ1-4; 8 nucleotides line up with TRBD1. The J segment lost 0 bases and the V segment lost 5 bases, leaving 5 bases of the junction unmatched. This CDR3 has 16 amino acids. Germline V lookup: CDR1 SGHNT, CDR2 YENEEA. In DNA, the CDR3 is TGTGCCAGCAGCACAGGGGGAGTTGCAACTAATGAAAAACTGTTTTTT. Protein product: CASSTGGVATNEKLFF.

CDR3 protein: CASSQEGSGTGEHF. The DNA of the CDR3 is TGCGCCAGCAGCCAAGAGGGCTCCGGGACAGGGGAACATTTT. The V call is TRBV4-1, the J call TRBJ1-5; 10 nucleotides match TRBD1. V was clipped by 0 bases and J by 16 bases; unmatched bases: 9. This CDR3 has 14 amino acids. The germline V gene encodes CDR1 MGHRA and CDR2 YSYEKL.

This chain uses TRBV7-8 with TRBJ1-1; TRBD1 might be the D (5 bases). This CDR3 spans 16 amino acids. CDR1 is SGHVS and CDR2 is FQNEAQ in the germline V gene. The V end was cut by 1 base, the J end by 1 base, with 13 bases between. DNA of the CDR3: TGTGCCAGCAGCTTAGGGTCAGGGTCATGGAACACTGAAGCTTTCTTT. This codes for CASSLGSGSWNTEAFF.

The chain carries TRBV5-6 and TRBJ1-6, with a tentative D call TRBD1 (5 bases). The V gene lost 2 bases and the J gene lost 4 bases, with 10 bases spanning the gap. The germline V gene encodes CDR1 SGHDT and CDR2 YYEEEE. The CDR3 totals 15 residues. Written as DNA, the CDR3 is TGTGCCAGCAGCTTAAATCCAGGGTATAATTCACCCCTCCACTTT. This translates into CASSLNPGYNSPLHF.

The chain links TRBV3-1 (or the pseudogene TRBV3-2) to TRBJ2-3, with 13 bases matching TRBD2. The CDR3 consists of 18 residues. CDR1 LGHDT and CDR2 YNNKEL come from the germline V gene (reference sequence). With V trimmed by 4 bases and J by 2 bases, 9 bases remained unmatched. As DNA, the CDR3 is TGTGCCAGCAGCCCCCGACTAGCGGGGGGCAACTACACAGATACGCAGTATTTT. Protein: CASSPRLAGGNYTDTQYF.

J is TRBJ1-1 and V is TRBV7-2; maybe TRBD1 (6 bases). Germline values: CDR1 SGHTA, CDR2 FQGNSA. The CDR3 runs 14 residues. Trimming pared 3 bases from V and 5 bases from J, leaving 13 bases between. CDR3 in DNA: TGTGCCAGCAGCTTTCGTACAGGGTTTACTGAAGCTTTCTTT. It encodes CASSFRTGFTEAFF. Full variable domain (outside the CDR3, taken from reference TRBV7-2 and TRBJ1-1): GAGVSQSPSNKVTEKGKDVELRCDPISGHTALYWYRQSLGQGLEFLIYFQGNSAPDKSGLPSDRFSAERTGGSVSTLTIQRTQQEDSAVYLCASSFRTGFTEAFFGQGTRLTVV.

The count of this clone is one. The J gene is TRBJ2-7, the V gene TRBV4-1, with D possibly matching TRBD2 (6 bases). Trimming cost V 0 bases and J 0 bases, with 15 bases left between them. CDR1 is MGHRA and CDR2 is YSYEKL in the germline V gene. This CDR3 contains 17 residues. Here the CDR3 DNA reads TGCGCCAGCAGCCAAGATCGAGGAGGGGCCTACTCCTACGAGCAGTACTTC. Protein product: CASSQDRGGAYSYEQYF.

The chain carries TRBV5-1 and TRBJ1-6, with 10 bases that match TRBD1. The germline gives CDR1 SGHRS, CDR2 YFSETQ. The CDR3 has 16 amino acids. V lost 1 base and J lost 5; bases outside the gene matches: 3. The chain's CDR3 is CASSLLGQGDNSPLHF. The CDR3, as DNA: TGCGCCAGCAGCTTGCTTGGACAGGGGGATAATTCACCCCTCCACTTT.

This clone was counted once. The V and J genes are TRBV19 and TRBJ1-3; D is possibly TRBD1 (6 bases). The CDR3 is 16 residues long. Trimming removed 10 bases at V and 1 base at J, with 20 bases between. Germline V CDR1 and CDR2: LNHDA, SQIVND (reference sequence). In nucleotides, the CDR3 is TGTGCCACTAAGGGTACAGGGTTTGAATCTGGAAACACCATATATTTT. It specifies CATKGTGFESGNTIYF.

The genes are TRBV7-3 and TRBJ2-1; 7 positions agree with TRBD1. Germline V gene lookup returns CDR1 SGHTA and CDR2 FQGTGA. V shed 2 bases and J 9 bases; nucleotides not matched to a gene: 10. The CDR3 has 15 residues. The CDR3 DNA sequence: TGTGCCAGCAGCTTACGACAGGGTTTGAGGGGTGAGCAGTTCTTC. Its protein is CASSLRQGLRGEQFF. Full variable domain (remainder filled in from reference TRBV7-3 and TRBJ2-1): GAGVSQTPSNKVTEKGKYVELRCDPISGHTALYWYRQSLGQGPEFLIYFQGTGAADDSGLPNDRFFAVRPEGSVSTLKIQRTERGDSAVYLCASSLRQGLRGEQFFGPGTRLTVL.

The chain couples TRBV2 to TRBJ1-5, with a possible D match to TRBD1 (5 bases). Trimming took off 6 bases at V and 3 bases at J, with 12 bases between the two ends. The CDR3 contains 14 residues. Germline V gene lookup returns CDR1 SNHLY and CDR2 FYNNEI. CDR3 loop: CASRPTRDNQPQHF. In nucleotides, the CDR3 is TGTGCCAGCAGGCCCACCAGGGACAATCAGCCCCAGCATTTT.

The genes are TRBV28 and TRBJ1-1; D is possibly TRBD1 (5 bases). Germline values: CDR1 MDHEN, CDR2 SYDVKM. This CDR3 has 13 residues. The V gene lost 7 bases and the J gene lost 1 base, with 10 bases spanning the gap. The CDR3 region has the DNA TGTGCCAGCATGGTCAGGGAGAACACTGAAGCTTTCTTT. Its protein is CASMVRENTEAFF.

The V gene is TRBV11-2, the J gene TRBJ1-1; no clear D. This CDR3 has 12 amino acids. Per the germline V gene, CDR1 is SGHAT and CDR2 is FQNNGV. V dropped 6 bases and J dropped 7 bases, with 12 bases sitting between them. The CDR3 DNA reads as TGTGCCAGCAGTTATTTACAGCTTGAAGCTTTCTTT. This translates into CASSYLQLEAFF.

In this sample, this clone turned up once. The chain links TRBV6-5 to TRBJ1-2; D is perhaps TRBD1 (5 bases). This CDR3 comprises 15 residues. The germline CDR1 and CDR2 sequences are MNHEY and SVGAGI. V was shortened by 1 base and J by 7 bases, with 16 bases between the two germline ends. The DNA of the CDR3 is TGTGCCAGCAGTTACTTGGGGGAGGGTGGAATTGGCTACACCTTC. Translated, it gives CASSYLGEGGIGYTF.

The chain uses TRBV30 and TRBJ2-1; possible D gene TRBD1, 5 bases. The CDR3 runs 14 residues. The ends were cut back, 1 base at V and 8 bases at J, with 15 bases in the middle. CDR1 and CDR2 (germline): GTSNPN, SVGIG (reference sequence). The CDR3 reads CAWSGVGVVDEQFF. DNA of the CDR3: TGTGCCTGGAGTGGGGTAGGGGTCGTCGATGAGCAGTTCTTC.